The 29 T cell receptor beta chains below were found in one sample sequenced in a study of cytomegalovirus exposure and HLA in healthy donors. 13 Jbeta primers and 60 Vbeta primers were used for the PCR. Only in-frame clones appear in the TCRdb table, and some are missing; sequencing was by immunoSEQ multiplex PCR. The repertoire holds 80,000 to 100,000 clones, with 81% as singletons. Material for sequencing was PBMCs. The receptor source for this set is a man aged 35-49 years in good health and CMV-seropositive.

This clone came up a few times. The rearrangement uses TRBV10-3 and TRBJ2-2; a weak D match, TRBD2 (5 bases). The germline CDR1 and CDR2 sequences are ENHRY and SYGVKD. This CDR3 is 15 amino acids long. The V gene lost 8 bases and the J gene lost 0 bases, with 13 bases spanning the gap. The CDR3 DNA follows: TGTGCCATCCGCGGGTCCACTTCGAACACCGGGGAGCTGTTTTTT. Protein sequence: CAIRGSTSNTGELFF.

The sample holds a few counts of this clone. The germline gene is not matched at one end of the junction; a read error may be the cause. The V and J genes are TRBV30 and TRBJ1-1; D is perhaps TRBD1 (5 bases). Germline CDR1 reads GTSNPN; CDR2 reads SVGIG (reference sequence). CDR3 length equals 12 residues. This CDR3 reads CAEGRGGTEAFF. CDR3 nucleotide sequence: TGCGCAGAGGGGCGGGGAGGCACTGAAGCTTTCTTT. The entire variable domain, with the rest obtained from reference TRBV30 and TRBJ1-1, is as follows: SQTIHQWPATLVQPVGSPLSLECTVEGTSNPNLYWYRQAAGRGLQLLFYSVGIGQISSEVPQNLSASRPQDRQFILSSKKLLLSDSGFYLCAEGRGGTEAFFGQGTRLTVV.

V and J are TRBV5-8 and TRBJ1-2; weak D call: TRBD1 (5 bases). This CDR3 region has 13 residues. Per the germline V gene, CDR1 is SGHTS and CDR2 is YDEGEE. V dropped 9 bases and J dropped 10 bases, with 22 bases sitting between them. The CDR3 region is CATLPRGAIDYTF. The DNA of the CDR3 is TGTGCCACCCTACCCCGTGGGGCTATCGACTACACCTTC.

This rearrangement joins TRBV28 to TRBJ2-7, with unresolved D. V lost 3 bases and J lost 2, with 8 bases in between. This CDR3 is built from 13 residues. In germline, CDR1 is MDHEN, CDR2 SYDVKM. The CDR3 loop is CASSLGFPYEQYF. In DNA form, the CDR3 reads TGTGCCAGCAGTTTGGGCTTCCCCTACGAGCAGTACTTC.

This chain joins TRBV7-9 and TRBJ2-7; 9 bases align to TRBD2. This CDR3 has 16 amino acids. V lost 5 bases, J lost 1 base, and 9 bases stayed unmatched. Germline CDR1 is SEHNR and CDR2 is FQNEAQ (reference sequence). The CDR3 protein is CASSRRGGLASYEQYF. The DNA of the CDR3 is TGTGCCAGCAGCCGTCGGGGGGGACTAGCATCCTACGAGCAGTACTTC.

V usage is TRBV30 and J usage is TRBJ1-5; D is possibly TRBD1 (5 bases). V was clipped by 0 bases and J by 1 base, with 10 bases between them. In germline, CDR1 is GTSNPN, CDR2 SVGIG (reference sequence). This CDR3 contains 15 residues. The CDR3 region is CAWSVSGQSNQPQHF. The CDR3 coding sequence is TGTGCCTGGAGTGTATCAGGACAAAGCAATCAGCCCCAGCATTTT.

The genes are TRBV18 and TRBJ2-7; possible D gene TRBD2, 6 bases. Germline V gene data show CDR1 as KGHSH and CDR2 as LQKENI. The V end was cut by 6 bases, the J end by 2 bases, with 14 bases between. The CDR3 contains 14 residues. Here the CDR3 reads CASSLDGSPYEQYF. The CDR3 DNA reads as TGTGCCAGCTCCCTGGACGGGAGCCCCTACGAGCAGTACTTC.

The chain combines TRBV11-2 with TRBJ1-1, with no clear D. V lost 5 bases and J 5 bases, leaving 12 bases between the germline ends. Germline CDR1 reads SGHAT; CDR2 reads FQNNGV. The length of the CDR3 is 13 residues. CDR3 in DNA: TGTGCCAGCAGCCCGGAGATTAGGACTGAAGCTTTCTTT. Amino acids: CASSPEIRTEAFF. The full variable domain, with the rest looked up from reference TRBV11-2 and TRBJ1-1, is EAGVAQSPRYKIIEKRQSVAFWCNPISGHATLYWYQQILGQGPKLLIQFQNNGVVDDSQLPKDRFSAERLKGVDSTLKIQPAKLEDSAVYLCASSPEIRTEAFFGQGTRLTVV.

V and J are TRBV28 and TRBJ1-1; TRBD1 might be the D (5 bases). V shed 5 bases and J shed 12 bases, with 13 bases lying between them. Germline CDR1 is MDHEN and CDR2 is SYDVKM. The CDR3 has 11 amino acids. CDR3 residues: CASSGGGGSFF. In nucleotides, the CDR3 is TGTGCCAGCAGTGGGGGGGGAGGCTCTTTCTTT.

The rearrangement links TRBV18 to TRBJ2-5, with a possible D match to TRBD1 (7 bases). Germline CDR1 is KGHSH and CDR2 is LQKENI. CDR3 length equals 17 residues. V was cut by 3 bases and J by 5 bases, with 22 bases left in between. The CDR3 bases are TGTGCCAGCTCACCCGGGGCAGGGACAGTCGGAGGGGAGACCCAGTACTTC. This translates into CASSPGAGTVGGETQYF.

The chain carries TRBV6-1 and TRBJ1-5; TRBD1 aligns across 8 bases. Germline V gene data show CDR1 as MNHNS and CDR2 as SASEGT. The junction had 5 bases not matched to a gene; V was cut back by 5 bases and J by 5 bases. The CDR3 extends over 14 amino acids. CDR3 amino acids: CASSLDRADQPQHF. CDR3 DNA: TGTGCCAGCAGTCTGGACAGGGCTGATCAGCCCCAGCATTTT.

The V gene is TRBV19, the J gene TRBJ1-5; possibly TRBD1 for D (6 bases). CDR3 size: 13 residues. The V gene lost 3 bases and the J gene lost 8 bases, with 11 bases spanning the gap. The germline V gene encodes CDR1 LNHDA and CDR2 SQIVND (reference sequence). This chain's CDR3 is CASSIGGLEPQHF. The CDR3 bases are TGTGCCAGTAGTATCGGGGGGCTAGAGCCCCAGCATTTT.

The genes are TRBV12-5 and TRBJ1-3, with 8 nucleotides matching TRBD1. CDR1 LGHNT and CDR2 FRNRAP come from the germline V gene. J lost 4 bases, V lost 4 bases, and 9 bases had no gene match. CDR3 size: 16 residues. CDR3 bases: TGTGCTAGTGGTTACCCAGGGGGCCTAAAAGGAAACACCATATATTTT. This gives the protein CASGYPGGLKGNTIYF.

The chain couples TRBV29-1 to TRBJ1-2; a weak D match, TRBD1 (5 bases). V was pared by 3 bases and J by 1 base, with 9 bases between. This CDR3 has 13 residues. The germline V gene has CDR1 SQVTM and CDR2 ANQGSEA. As DNA, the CDR3 is TGCAGCGTTGAGACAGCCGTTAACTATGGCTACACCTTC. Its translation: CSVETAVNYGYTF.

The chain joins TRBV5-4 to TRBJ2-7; maybe TRBD1 (5 bases). The germline V gene encodes CDR1 SGHNT and CDR2 YYREEE (reference sequence). Deletions cut 3 bases from V and 3 bases from J, with 28 bases between. The CDR3 is 19 amino acids. The DNA for the CDR3 is TGTGCCAGCAGCTCTACAATTCGACAGCGCGATTCCCCCCTCTACGAGCAGTACTTC. It specifies CASSSTIRQRDSPLYEQYF.

The V and J genes are TRBV10-1 and TRBJ1-5; tentative D call: TRBD1 (6 bases). The CDR3 contains 14 residues. CDR1 WNHNN and CDR2 SYGVQD come from the germline V gene (reference sequence). Trimming stripped 2 bases from V and 6 bases from J, with 11 bases between. The CDR3: CASSEDHRAQPQHF. CDR3 coding DNA: TGCGCCAGCAGTGAGGATCACAGGGCTCAGCCCCAGCATTTT.

The CDR3 spells CASSLGGAGGATGELFF. The CDR3 DNA follows: TGTGCCAGCAGCTTGGGGGGGGCAGGGGGCGCCACCGGGGAGCTGTTTTTT. V and J are TRBV5-4 and TRBJ2-2; 8 bases match TRBD1. Germline assignment: CDR1 SGHNT and CDR2 YYREEE (reference sequence). The trim removed 0 bases at V and 4 bases at J, leaving 8 bases unmatched. CDR3 length: 17 residues.

This chain connects TRBV7-2 to TRBJ2-7; D gene ambiguous. Germline V lookup: CDR1 SGHTA, CDR2 FQGNSA. This CDR3 is 11 amino acids long. The V end lost 5 bases, the J end lost 6 bases, and 8 bases lay between the germline ends. In DNA, the CDR3 is TGTGCCAGCAGCGCCGCAGGCGAGCAGTACTTC. Its translation: CASSAAGEQYF.

The chain employs TRBV28 and TRBJ2-1; 10 nucleotides agree with TRBD2. The V gene end was trimmed by 2 bases and the J gene end by 7 bases; junction bases not matched to a gene: 8. This CDR3 region has 16 residues. Germline values: CDR1 MDHEN, CDR2 SYDVKM. The CDR3 DNA is TGTGCCAGCAGTTTACTCCTAGCGGGAGTTGAGAATGAGCAGTTCTTC. Translated: CASSLLLAGVENEQFF.

This chain connects TRBV11-2 to TRBJ1-6; D gene ambiguous. V was shortened by 4 bases and J by 7 bases, with 11 bases between the two germline ends. Germline loops: CDR1 SGHAT, CDR2 FQNNGV. The CDR3 is made up of 14 amino acids. The CDR3 DNA follows: TGTGCCAGCAGCTACGGACGGGGAAATTCACCCCTCCACTTT. This gives the protein CASSYGRGNSPLHF.

The gene calls are TRBV29-1 and TRBJ2-2; the match to TRBD2 covers 11 bases. Trimming took 5 bases from V and 5 from J; bases not matched to a gene: 4. This CDR3 comprises 14 residues. Germline CDR1 reads SQVTM; CDR2 reads ANQGSEA. The CDR3 reads CSVRSSGRTGELFF. In DNA form, the CDR3 reads TGCAGCGTTCGTTCTAGCGGGAGGACCGGGGAGCTGTTTTTT.

This clone has a handful of counts. The chain has TRBV11-2 and TRBJ2-1; TRBD2 aligns across 11 bases. The germline V gene has CDR1 SGHAT and CDR2 FQNNGV. This CDR3 has 17 residues. Unmatched junction bases numbered 8, after V lost 3 bases and J lost 4 bases. CDR3 residues: CASSFTSSGGSYNEQFF. CDR3 DNA sequence: TGTGCCAGCAGCTTCACTTCTAGCGGGGGGTCATACAATGAGCAGTTCTTC.

The chain employs TRBV7-9 and TRBJ2-1; weak D call: TRBD2 (5 bases). The CDR3 contains 16 residues. V lost 3 bases to trimming and J lost 6 bases, with 18 bases between them. CDR1 and CDR2 from the germline V gene are SEHNR and FQNEAQ (reference sequence). The CDR3 sequence: CASSFLAQLSGNEQFF. In DNA, the CDR3 is TGTGCCAGCAGCTTCCTAGCTCAACTCTCGGGCAATGAGCAGTTCTTC.

The chain recombines TRBV11-2 with TRBJ1-6, with TRBD1 matching over 8 bases. The V gene end was trimmed by 1 base and the J gene end by 6 bases; junction bases not matched to a gene: 5. There are 16 residues in the CDR3. Germline-derived CDR1 and CDR2 are SGHAT and FQNNGV. CDR3 nucleotide sequence: TGTGCCAGCAGCTTAGCCAGAGGACAGGGTAATTCACCCCTCCACTTT. As protein: CASSLARGQGNSPLHF.

The chain combines TRBV9 with TRBJ1-2; 7 bases align to TRBD1. Trimming took 0 bases from V and 7 from J; bases not matched to a gene: 3. Germline values: CDR1 SGDLS, CDR2 YYNGEE. There are 13 residues in the CDR3. CDR3 sequence: CASSVDHRGGYTF. The CDR3 DNA is TGTGCCAGCAGCGTAGATCACAGGGGTGGCTACACCTTC.

The chain carries TRBV6-5 and TRBJ1-1, with 8 positions matching TRBD1. Germline assignment: CDR1 MNHEY and CDR2 SVGAGI. The V and J ends lost 6 bases and 5 bases, in that order; junction bases with no gene match: 2. The CDR3 contains 12 residues. CDR3 protein: CASRGQGTEAFF. The DNA of the CDR3 is TGTGCCAGCAGAGGACAGGGAACTGAAGCTTTCTTT.

As DNA, the CDR3 is TGCAGCGTTGGACAGGGGAGCTCCTACGAGCAGTACTTC. Protein: CSVGQGSSYEQYF. The chain recombines TRBV29-1 with TRBJ2-5; TRBD1 matches 8 bases. Near its end, the DNA agrees better with TRBJ2-7, so the J call may be wrong. This CDR3 is 13 amino acids long. The germline V gene encodes CDR1 SQVTM and CDR2 ANQGSEA.

This clone showed up just once. Other nucleotide sequences in the sample specify the same CDR3. The DNA of the CDR3 is TGCGCCAGCAGCCACAGCTACGAGCAGTACTTC. Translated: CASSHSYEQYF. V gene TRBV5-1 combines with J gene TRBJ2-7; D ambiguous. The germline V and J ends were trimmed by 4 bases and 3 bases, with 5 bases remaining between them. Germline V CDR1 and CDR2: SGHRS, YFSETQ. This CDR3 is 11 amino acids long.

The rearrangement uses TRBV4-1 and TRBJ1-5; D remains unclear. V lost 0 bases to trimming and J lost 1 base, with 13 bases between them. Germline V gene lookup returns CDR1 MGHRA and CDR2 YSYEKL. This CDR3 is built from 17 residues. CDR3 region: CASSQDRGSRSNQPQHF. The CDR3 DNA reads as TGCGCCAGCAGCCAAGATCGTGGCAGCAGGAGCAATCAGCCCCAGCATTTT.